This T cell receptor beta chain derives from a study of T cells in Graves' hyperthyroidism and ophthalmopathy. Whole-study results and caveats: Blood shared most expanded thyroid clonotypes above 0.001. Prediction of ophthalmopathy progression came a median around 6 months pre-onset.

This clonotype was seen once. Its antigen is unidentified. Amplification yielded TCR beta CDR3 regions, with RNA transcripts as the source. An initial round of RT-PCR targeting the TCR CDR3 relied on the HTBI primer set. TCRdb re-called the multiplex PCR reads through MiXCR, storing one row per CDR3 protein. The repertoire holds about 270,000 distinct CDR3 sequences, with about 20% as singletons. The CDR3 covers 15 residues. The V gene end was trimmed by 6 bases and the J gene end by 5 bases; junction bases not matched to a gene: 9. Subjects with ophthalmopathy showed a Clinical Activity Score no lower than 3, a NOSPECS grade no lower than 4, and a duration shorter than 3 months. Exclusion of patients followed from uncontrolled infection, other autoimmune disease, pregnancy or lactation.

This sequence originates from a man under 40 with Graves' ophthalmopathy. Material: blood. The chain is built from TRBV12-3 or TRBV12-4 and TRBJ2-2, with 7 bases lining up with TRBD2. CDR3 sequence (DNA): TGTGCCAGCAGCCCCTTAGCGGGTTGGACCGGGGAGCTGTTTTTT. It translates to CASSPLAGWTGELFF.